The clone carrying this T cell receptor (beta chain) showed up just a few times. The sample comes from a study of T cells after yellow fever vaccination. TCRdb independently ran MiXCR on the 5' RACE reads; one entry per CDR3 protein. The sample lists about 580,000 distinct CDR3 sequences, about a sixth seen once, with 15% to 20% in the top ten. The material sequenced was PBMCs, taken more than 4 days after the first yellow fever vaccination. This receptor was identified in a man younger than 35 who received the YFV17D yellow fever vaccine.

The CDR3 sequence is CASSSIIRDRGPSYNEQFF. The CDR3, as DNA: TGTGCCAGCAGCTCGATAATACGGGACAGGGGGCCCTCCTACAATGAGCAGTTCTTC. V is TRBV7-6 and J is TRBJ2-1; 12 positions match TRBD1. CDR1 SGHVS and CDR2 FNYEAQ come from the germline V gene. CDR3 length equals 19 residues. The junction had 10 bases not matched to a gene; V was cut back by 4 bases and J by 0 bases.